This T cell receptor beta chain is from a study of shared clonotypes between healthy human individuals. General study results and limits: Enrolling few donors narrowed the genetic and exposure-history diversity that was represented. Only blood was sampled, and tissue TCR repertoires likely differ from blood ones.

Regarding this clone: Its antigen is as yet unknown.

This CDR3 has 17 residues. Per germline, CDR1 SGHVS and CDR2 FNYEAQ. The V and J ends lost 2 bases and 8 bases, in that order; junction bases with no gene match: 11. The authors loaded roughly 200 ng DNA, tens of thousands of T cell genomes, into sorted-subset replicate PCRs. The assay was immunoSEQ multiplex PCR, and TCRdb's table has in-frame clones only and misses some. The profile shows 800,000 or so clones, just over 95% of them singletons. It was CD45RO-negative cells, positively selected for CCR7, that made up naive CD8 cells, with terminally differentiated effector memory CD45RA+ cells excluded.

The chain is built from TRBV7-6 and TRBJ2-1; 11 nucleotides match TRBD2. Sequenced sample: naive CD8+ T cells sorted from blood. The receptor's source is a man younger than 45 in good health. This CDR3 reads CASSLSTSGSKRDEQFF. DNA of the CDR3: TGTGCCAGCAGCTTAAGTACTAGCGGGAGTAAGAGAGATGAGCAGTTCTTC.